One and the same sample provided the 23 T cell receptor beta chains below, sequenced in a study of control samples from healthy donors and cancer patients. The protocol was immunoSEQ multiplex PCR, while the TCRdb copy is restricted to in-frame clones and leaves out a portion. This repertoire shows 100,000 to 150,000 clones, more than 80% found once; its top ten account for about 2.5%. Sequenced sample: blood. The receptors originated from a middle-aged man in good health.

The rearrangement uses TRBV3-1 (or the pseudogene TRBV3-2) and TRBJ2-1, with 8 positions matching TRBD2. CDR1 is LGHDT, CDR2 YNNKEL, per germline (reference sequence). This CDR3 has 16 residues. V lost 3 bases and J lost 7; bases outside the gene matches: 11. The CDR3 DNA reads as TGTGCCAGCAGCCAGAATACGGGGGGGCCCGGGAATGAGCAGTTCTTC. Encoded protein: CASSQNTGGPGNEQFF.

J is TRBJ1-1 and V is TRBV24-1; perhaps TRBD1 as D (5 bases). V was cut by 7 bases and J by 0 bases, with 8 bases left in between. Germline CDR1 KGHDR, CDR2 SFDVKD. This CDR3 contains 13 residues. For the CDR3, the DNA is TGTGCCACCAGGCAGGGCCTGAACACTGAAGCTTTCTTT. Translating gives CATRQGLNTEAFF.

This CDR3 reads CASSLDGPGAEGYTF. CDR3 DNA sequence: TGTGCCAGCAGCTTAGACGGTCCGGGGGCGGAAGGCTACACCTTC. This chain joins TRBV11-2 and TRBJ1-2; tentative D call: TRBD1 (6 bases). CDR1 and CDR2 (germline): SGHAT, FQNNGV. Trimming shortened V by 0 bases and J by 8 bases, and 16 bases separated the two germline ends. This CDR3 is 15 amino acids long.

This chain links TRBV7-8 with TRBJ1-2, with D unresolved. Trimming shortened V by 0 bases and J by 7 bases, and 6 bases separated the two germline ends. The germline V gene has CDR1 SGHVS and CDR2 FQNEAQ. CDR3 length: 12 residues. CDR3 nucleotides: TGTGCCAGCAGCTTAGCGGGAGTTGGCTACACCTTC. This translates into CASSLAGVGYTF. The full variable domain, in which reference TRBV7-8 and TRBJ1-2 provide the parts outside the CDR3, is GAGVSQSPRYKVAKRGQDVALRCDPISGHVSLFWYQQALGQGPEFLTYFQNEAQLDKSGLPSDRFFAERPEGSVSTLKIQRTQQEDSAVYLCASSLAGVGYTFGSGTRLTVV.

V is TRBV21-1 and J is TRBJ1-5; the D call of TRBD1 is as the table states it, not checked on the DNA. TRBV21-1 is flagged as a pseudogene. The length of the CDR3 is 18 residues. CDR3 nucleotide sequence: TGTGCCAGCAGCCACCCTGAGGACATTGCTAGTAGCAATCAGCCCCAGCATTTT. Its translation: CASSHPEDIASSNQPQHF.

The rearrangement joins TRBV3-1 (or the pseudogene TRBV3-2) to TRBJ2-2, with a tentative D call TRBD1 (6 bases). Germline V gene sequence: CDR1 LGHDT, CDR2 YNNKEL (reference sequence). V lost 6 bases, J lost 1 base, and 9 bases lay in between. The CDR3 length is 14 residues. CDR3 sequence reads: CASRPGQNTGELFF. CDR3 nucleotides: TGTGCCAGCAGGCCGGGACAGAACACCGGGGAGCTGTTTTTT.

The chain has TRBV9 and TRBJ2-2, with 8 bases matching TRBD1. CDR3 size: 16 residues. Per the germline V gene, CDR1 is SGDLS and CDR2 is YYNGEE. Trimming cost V 4 bases and J 1 base; bases outside gene matches: 6. The CDR3 nucleotides read TGTGCCAGCAGCCCCTCGGACAGGGAGAACACCGGGGAGCTGTTTTTT. Protein product: CASSPSDRENTGELFF.

The chain links TRBV6-5 to TRBJ1-5; D may be TRBD1 (6 bases). Per the germline V gene, CDR1 is MNHEY and CDR2 is SVGAGI. The CDR3 is 14 residues long. Deletions cut 6 bases from V and 2 bases from J, with 11 bases between. The CDR3 bases are TGTGCCAGCAGACGAAGGGGGGGCAATCAGCCCCAGCATTTT. Residues: CASRRRGGNQPQHF.

This clone was seen a handful of times. The chain uses TRBV5-1 and TRBJ1-3; D ambiguous. V was pared by 4 bases and J by 0 bases, with 8 bases between. CDR1 and CDR2 from the germline V gene are SGHRS and YFSETQ. The CDR3 is made up of 14 amino acids. CDR3 nucleotide sequence: TGCGCCAGCAGCCCAGATATCTCTGGAAACACCATATATTTT. It specifies CASSPDISGNTIYF.

CDR3 DNA: TGTGCCAGCAGCTTGAGGGACCAAAAACCCTACGAGCAGTACTTC. Translated, it gives CASSLRDQKPYEQYF. The J gene is TRBJ2-7, the V gene TRBV5-6; D might be TRBD1 or TRBD2, each matching 5 bases. Germline assignment: CDR1 SGHDT and CDR2 YYEEEE. CDR3 length: 15 amino acids. The V end lost 1 base, the J end lost 2 bases, and 13 bases lay between the germline ends.

The CDR3 here is CASGGSERGEQFF. CDR3 nucleotide sequence: TGTGCCAGCGGGGGAAGTGAGAGAGGTGAGCAGTTCTTC. The chain recombines TRBV2 with TRBJ2-1; the D gene could be TRBD1 or TRBD2 (5 bases each). The CDR3 is 13 amino acids. The V end was cut by 8 bases, the J end by 9 bases, with 17 bases between. Per the germline V gene, CDR1 is SNHLY and CDR2 is FYNNEI.

The rearrangement links TRBV2 to TRBJ2-7, with D maybe TRBD2 (5 bases). This CDR3 comprises 13 residues. V dropped 1 base and J dropped 3 bases, with 7 bases sitting between them. CDR1 and CDR2 (germline): SNHLY, FYNNEI. Here the CDR3 DNA reads TGTGCCAGCAGTGAAGGGACTTACTACGAGCAGTACTTC. Translation gives CASSEGTYYEQYF.

V and J are TRBV5-1 and TRBJ2-2; maybe TRBD1 (6 bases). The V end lost 3 bases, the J end lost 6 bases, and 15 bases lay between the germline ends. From germline, CDR1 is SGHRS and CDR2 YFSETQ. This CDR3 is built from 15 residues. CDR3 DNA: TGCGCCAGCAGCTCACAGGGTATGACGGCCGGGGAGCTGTTTTTT. It yields the protein CASSSQGMTAGELFF.

The rearrangement uses TRBV9 and TRBJ1-2, with 8 bases fitting TRBD1. The CDR3 consists of 15 residues. Germline assignment: CDR1 SGDLS and CDR2 YYNGEE. V dropped 3 bases and J dropped 3; count of bases not matched to a gene: 7. The CDR3 nucleotides read TGTGCCAGCAGCGCCGGGGGACAGGCCCACTATGGCTACACCTTC. Amino acid sequence: CASSAGGQAHYGYTF. The full variable domain, its missing parts supplied by reference TRBV9 and TRBJ1-2, is DSGVTQTPKHLITATGQRVTLRCSPRSGDLSVYWYQQSLDQGLQFLIQYYNGEERAKGNILERFSAQQFPDLHSELNLSSLELGDSALYFCASSAGGQAHYGYTFGSGTRLTVV.

As regards this clone: Because the CDR3's place on the DNA is in doubt, the DNA is left out and the CDR3 is given as listed by TCRdb. The CDR3 is CASSSVRGGSRNEQFF. The chain joins TRBV6-5 to TRBJ2-1; the table calls TRBD2, which could not be checked here. Germline CDR1 MNHEY, CDR2 SVGAGI. A total of 16 residues make up the CDR3, ends included.

The sample holds one count of this clone. The gene calls are TRBV25-1 and TRBJ1-5, with D possibly being TRBD1 (5 bases). CDR3 length equals 13 residues. CDR1 is MGHDK, CDR2 SYGVNS, per germline. Trimming took off 6 bases at V and 2 bases at J, with 8 bases between the two ends. The CDR3, as DNA: TGTGCCAGCAGCCAAGGGGGCAATCAGCCCCAGCATTTT. Encoded protein: CASSQGGNQPQHF. Together with reference TRBV25-1 and TRBJ1-5, the CDR3 gives the full variable domain: EADIYQTPRYLVIGTGKKITLECSQTMGHDKMYWYQQDPGMELHLIHYSYGVNSTEKGDLSSESTVSRIRTEHFPLTLESARPSHTSQYLCASSQGGNQPQHFGDGTRLSIL.

The chain employs TRBV6-5 and TRBJ2-1; 9 bases line up with TRBD1. This CDR3 has 15 residues. V shed 6 bases, J shed 1 base, and the junction held 4 bases outside the gene matches. Germline V gene sequence: CDR1 MNHEY, CDR2 SVGAGI. CDR3 protein: CASSLDRGSYNEQFF. The CDR3 DNA reads TGTGCCAGCAGCTTAGACAGGGGGTCCTACAATGAGCAGTTCTTC.

This clone showed up just a few times. This chain links TRBV5-4 with TRBJ2-7; D perhaps matches TRBD2 (6 bases). The V gene lost 5 bases and the J gene lost 3 bases, with 18 bases spanning the gap. This CDR3 region has 15 residues. CDR1 SGHNT and CDR2 YYREEE come from the germline V gene (reference sequence). CDR3 sequence: CASRAGTDFLYEQYF. CDR3 nucleotide sequence: TGTGCCAGCAGGGCCGGGACTGACTTCCTCTACGAGCAGTACTTC.

The chain combines TRBV4-1 with TRBJ1-2; D gene ambiguous. From germline, CDR1 is MGHRA and CDR2 YSYEKL. This CDR3 region has 14 residues. V lost 5 bases, J lost 0 bases, and 10 bases lay in between. The CDR3 sequence is CASSRAGTNYGYTF. CDR3 nucleotides: TGCGCCAGCAGCAGGGCCGGGACTAACTATGGCTACACCTTC.

The rearrangement uses TRBV6-5 and TRBJ1-5; D not certain. Trimming took 0 bases from V and 7 from J, leaving 7 bases between them. CDR1 and CDR2 from the germline V gene are MNHEY and SVGAGI. The CDR3 covers 13 residues. The CDR3 DNA reads TGTGCCAGCAGTTACTCGAAGGAGCAGCCCCAGCATTTT. Amino acid sequence: CASSYSKEQPQHF.

The chain recombines TRBV4-2 with TRBJ1-6; 7 positions agree with TRBD1. Germline CDR1 LGHNA, CDR2 YNFKEQ. The trim removed 2 bases at V and 0 bases at J, leaving 7 bases unmatched. This CDR3 is built from 18 residues. The CDR3 region has the DNA TGTGCCAGCAGCCAATCTGGACAGGATAGCTCCTATAATTCACCCCTCCACTTT. Protein product: CASSQSGQDSSYNSPLHF.

J is TRBJ1-5 and V is TRBV19; no definite D call. From germline, CDR1 is LNHDA and CDR2 SQIVND (reference sequence). This CDR3 region has 14 residues. Trimming cost V 8 bases and J 3 bases, with 14 bases left between them. This chain's CDR3 is CASSPPLNNQPQHF. The DNA of the CDR3 is TGTGCCAGTTCTCCCCCCCTCAACAATCAGCCCCAGCATTTT.

The V gene is TRBV2, the J gene TRBJ2-3, with TRBD1 matching over 8 bases. The CDR3 runs to 15 residues. V gave up 5 bases and J gave up 4 bases; unmatched junction bases: 8. Germline CDR1 is SNHLY and CDR2 is FYNNEI. Here the CDR3 reads CASSSDRGFSDTQYF. The CDR3 DNA sequence: TGTGCCAGCAGTAGCGACAGGGGATTCTCAGATACGCAGTATTTT.